This note documents a single T cell receptor beta chain sequence. The CDR3 extends over 12 amino acids. In germline, CDR1 is SGHDN, CDR2 FVKESK. V lost 4 bases and J lost 4, with 8 bases in between. The data are from a study of T cell changes during pregnancy in multiple sclerosis. The protocol was immunoSEQ multiplex PCR, while the TCRdb copy is restricted to in-frame clones and leaves out a portion. This sample has over 65,000 clones, with just over 90% found just once. Sample: peripheral blood, taken in the first trimester of pregnancy. The sequence was obtained from a female donor with multiple sclerosis, enrolled in a pregnancy study. This sequence joins TRBV14 and TRBJ2-7; D gene uncertain. This CDR3 reads CASSRGSYEQYF. The CDR3 coding sequence is TGTGCCAGCAGCCGAGGCTCATACGAGCAGTACTTC.